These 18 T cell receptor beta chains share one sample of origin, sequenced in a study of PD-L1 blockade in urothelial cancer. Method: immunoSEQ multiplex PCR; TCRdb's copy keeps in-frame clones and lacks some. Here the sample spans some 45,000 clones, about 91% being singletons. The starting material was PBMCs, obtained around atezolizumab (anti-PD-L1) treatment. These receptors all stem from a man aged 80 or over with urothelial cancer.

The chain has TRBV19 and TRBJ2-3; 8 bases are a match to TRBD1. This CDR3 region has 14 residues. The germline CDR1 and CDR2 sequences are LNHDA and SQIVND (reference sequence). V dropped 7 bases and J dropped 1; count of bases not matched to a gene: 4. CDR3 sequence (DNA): TGTGCCAGTACCCTGGACAGGGGCACAGATACGCAGTATTTT. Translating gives CASTLDRGTDTQYF.

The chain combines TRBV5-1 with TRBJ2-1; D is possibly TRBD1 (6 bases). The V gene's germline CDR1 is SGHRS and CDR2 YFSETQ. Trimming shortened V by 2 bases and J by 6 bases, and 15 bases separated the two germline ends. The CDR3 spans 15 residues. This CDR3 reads CASSLTGPAGNEQFF. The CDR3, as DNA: TGCGCCAGCAGCTTAACAGGGCCGGCAGGCAATGAGCAGTTCTTC.

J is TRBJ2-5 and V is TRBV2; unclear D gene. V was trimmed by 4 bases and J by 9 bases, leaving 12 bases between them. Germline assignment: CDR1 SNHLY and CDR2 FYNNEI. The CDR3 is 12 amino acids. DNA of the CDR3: TGTGCCAGCAGTGGGAGTAGCAAGTCCCAGTACTTC. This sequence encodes CASSGSSKSQYF.

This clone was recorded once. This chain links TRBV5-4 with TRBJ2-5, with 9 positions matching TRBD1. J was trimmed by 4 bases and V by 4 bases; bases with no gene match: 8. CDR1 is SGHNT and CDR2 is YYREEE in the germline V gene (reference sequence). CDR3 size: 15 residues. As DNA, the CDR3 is TGTGCCAGCAGCGATCCGGGACAGGGAAGAGAGACCCAGTACTTC. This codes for CASSDPGQGRETQYF.

CDR3 DNA sequence: TGTGCCAGCAGTGAAGTACCGCTCAGGGGTTATCATCAGCCCCAGCATTTT. This encodes CASSEVPLRGYHQPQHF. The chain combines TRBV2 with TRBJ1-5, with a tentative D call TRBD1 (6 bases). CDR1 and CDR2 (germline): SNHLY, FYNNEI. Between the trimmed V and J ends, which lost 1 base and 5 bases, there was a span of 18 bases. This CDR3 region has 17 residues.

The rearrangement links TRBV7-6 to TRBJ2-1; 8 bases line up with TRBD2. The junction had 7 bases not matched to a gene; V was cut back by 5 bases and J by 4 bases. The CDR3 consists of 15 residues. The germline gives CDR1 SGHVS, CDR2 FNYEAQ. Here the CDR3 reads CASSLPAGGYNEQFF. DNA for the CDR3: TGTGCCAGCAGCCTCCCGGCGGGAGGATACAATGAGCAGTTCTTC. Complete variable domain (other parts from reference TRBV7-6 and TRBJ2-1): GAGVSQSPRYKVTKRGQDVALRCDPISGHVSLYWYRQALGQGPEFLTYFNYEAQQDKSGLPNDRFSAERPEGSISTLTIQRTEQRDSAMYRCASSLPAGGYNEQFFGPGTRLTVL.

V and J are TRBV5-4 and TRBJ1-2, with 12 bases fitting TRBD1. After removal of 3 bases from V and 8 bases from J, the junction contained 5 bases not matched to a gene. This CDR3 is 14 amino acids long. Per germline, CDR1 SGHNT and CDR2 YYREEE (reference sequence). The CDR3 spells CASSSRDRGPGYTF. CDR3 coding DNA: TGTGCCAGCAGCTCTCGGGACAGGGGGCCCGGCTACACCTTC.

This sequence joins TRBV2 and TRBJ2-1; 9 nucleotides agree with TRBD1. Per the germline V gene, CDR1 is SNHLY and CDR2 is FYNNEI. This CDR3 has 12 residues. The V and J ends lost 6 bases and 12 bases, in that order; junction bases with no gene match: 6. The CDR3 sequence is CASRDRGFTQFF. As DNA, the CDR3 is TGTGCCAGCAGGGACAGGGGCTTTACGCAGTTCTTC.

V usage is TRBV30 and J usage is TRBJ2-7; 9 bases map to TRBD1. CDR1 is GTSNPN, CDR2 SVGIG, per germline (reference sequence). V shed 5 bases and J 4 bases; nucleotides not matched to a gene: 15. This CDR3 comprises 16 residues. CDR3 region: CAWGGANRGRRYEQYF. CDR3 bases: TGTGCCTGGGGCGGAGCCAACAGGGGGCGCAGGTACGAGCAGTACTTC. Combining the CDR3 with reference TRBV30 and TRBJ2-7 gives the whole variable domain SQTIHQWPATLVQPVGSPLSLECTVEGTSNPNLYWYRQAAGRGLQLLFYSVGIGQISSEVPQNLSASRPQDRQFILSSKKLLLSDSGFYLCAWGGANRGRRYEQYFGPGTRLTVT.

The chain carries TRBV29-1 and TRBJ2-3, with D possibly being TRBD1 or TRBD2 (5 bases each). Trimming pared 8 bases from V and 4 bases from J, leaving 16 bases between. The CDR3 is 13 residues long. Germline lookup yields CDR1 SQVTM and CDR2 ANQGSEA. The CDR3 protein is CSLGHPGADTQYF. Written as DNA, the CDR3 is TGCAGCCTTGGACACCCCGGGGCAGATACGCAGTATTTT.

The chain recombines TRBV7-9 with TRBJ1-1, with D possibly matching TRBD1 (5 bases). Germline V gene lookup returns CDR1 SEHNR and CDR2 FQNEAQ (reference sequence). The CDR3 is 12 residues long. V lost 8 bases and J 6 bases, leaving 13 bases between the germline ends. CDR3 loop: CASGARSAEAFF. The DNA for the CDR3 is TGTGCCAGCGGGGCTAGGTCCGCTGAAGCTTTCTTT.

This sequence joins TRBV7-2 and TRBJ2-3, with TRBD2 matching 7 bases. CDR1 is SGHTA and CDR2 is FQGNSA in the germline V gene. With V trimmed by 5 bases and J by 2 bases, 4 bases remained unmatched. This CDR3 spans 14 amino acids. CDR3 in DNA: TGTGCCAGCAGCCATGGACTAGTCACAGATACGCAGTATTTT. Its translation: CASSHGLVTDTQYF.

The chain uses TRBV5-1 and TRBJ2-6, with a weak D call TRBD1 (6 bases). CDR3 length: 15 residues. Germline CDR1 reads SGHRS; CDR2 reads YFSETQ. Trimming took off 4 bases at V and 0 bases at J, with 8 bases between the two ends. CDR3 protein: CASSEQGSGANVLTF. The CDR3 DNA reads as TGCGCCAGCAGCGAACAGGGCTCTGGGGCCAACGTCCTGACTTTC.

The CDR3 loop is CASSLDSASAGELFF. For the CDR3, the DNA is TGTGCCAGCAGCTTAGACAGCGCTTCGGCCGGGGAGCTGTTTTTT. This chain links TRBV27 with TRBJ2-2, with D perhaps matching TRBD1 (5 bases). V lost 6 bases and J 6 bases, leaving 17 bases between the germline ends. Germline V gene data show CDR1 as MNHEY and CDR2 as SMNVEV (reference sequence). This CDR3 comprises 15 residues.

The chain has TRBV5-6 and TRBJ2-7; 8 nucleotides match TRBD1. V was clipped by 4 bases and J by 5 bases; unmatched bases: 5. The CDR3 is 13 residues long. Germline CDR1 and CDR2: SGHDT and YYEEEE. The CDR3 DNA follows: TGTGCCAGCAGCCGCGACAGGGGACACGAGCAGTACTTC. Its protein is CASSRDRGHEQYF.

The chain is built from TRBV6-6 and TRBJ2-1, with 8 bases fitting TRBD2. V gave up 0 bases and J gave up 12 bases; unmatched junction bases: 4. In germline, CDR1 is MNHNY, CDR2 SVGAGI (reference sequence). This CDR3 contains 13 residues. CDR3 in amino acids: CASSYSGLAGQFF. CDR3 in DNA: TGTGCCAGCAGTTACTCGGGGCTAGCGGGGCAGTTCTTC.

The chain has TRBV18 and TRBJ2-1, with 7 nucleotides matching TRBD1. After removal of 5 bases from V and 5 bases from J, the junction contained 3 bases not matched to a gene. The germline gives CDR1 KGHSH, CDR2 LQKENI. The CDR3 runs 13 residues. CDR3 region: CASSAGQDNEQFF. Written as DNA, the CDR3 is TGTGCCAGCTCAGCCGGACAGGACAATGAGCAGTTCTTC.

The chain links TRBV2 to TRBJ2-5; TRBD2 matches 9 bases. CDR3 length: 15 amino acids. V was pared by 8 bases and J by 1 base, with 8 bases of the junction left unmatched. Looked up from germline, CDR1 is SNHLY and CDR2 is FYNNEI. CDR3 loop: CASGGRGRSQETQYF. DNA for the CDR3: TGTGCCAGCGGCGGGAGGGGCAGATCCCAAGAGACCCAGTACTTC.